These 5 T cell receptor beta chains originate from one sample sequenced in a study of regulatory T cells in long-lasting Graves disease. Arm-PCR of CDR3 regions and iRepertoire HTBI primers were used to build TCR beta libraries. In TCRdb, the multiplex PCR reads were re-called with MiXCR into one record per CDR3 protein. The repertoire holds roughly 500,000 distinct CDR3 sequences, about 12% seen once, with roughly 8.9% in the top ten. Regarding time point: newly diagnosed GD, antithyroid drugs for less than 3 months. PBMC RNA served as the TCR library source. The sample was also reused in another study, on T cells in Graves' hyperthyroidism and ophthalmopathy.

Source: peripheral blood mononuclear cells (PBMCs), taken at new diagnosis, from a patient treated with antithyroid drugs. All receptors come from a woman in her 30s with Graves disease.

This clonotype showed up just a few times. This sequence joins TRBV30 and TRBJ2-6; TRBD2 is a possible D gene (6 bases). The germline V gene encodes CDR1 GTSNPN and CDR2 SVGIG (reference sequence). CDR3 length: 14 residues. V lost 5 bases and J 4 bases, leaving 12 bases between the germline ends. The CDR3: CAWETGVGANVLTF. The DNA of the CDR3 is TGTGCCTGGGAGACGGGAGTCGGGGCCAACGTCCTGACTTTC. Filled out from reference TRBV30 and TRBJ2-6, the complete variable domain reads SQTIHQWPATLVQPVGSPLSLECTVEGTSNPNLYWYRQAAGRGLQLLFYSVGIGQISSEVPQNLSASRPQDRQFILSSKKLLLSDSGFYLCAWETGVGANVLTFGAGSRLTVL.

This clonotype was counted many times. CDR3 residues: CASTDTSGRAIYEQFF. The CDR3 DNA sequence: TGTGCCAGCACAGATACTAGCGGGAGGGCCATTTATGAGCAGTTCTTC. The V gene is TRBV27, the J gene TRBJ2-1; 13 nucleotides match TRBD2. The germline gives CDR1 MNHEY, CDR2 SMNVEV (reference sequence). V dropped 7 bases and J dropped 8; count of bases not matched to a gene: 11. This CDR3 region has 16 residues.

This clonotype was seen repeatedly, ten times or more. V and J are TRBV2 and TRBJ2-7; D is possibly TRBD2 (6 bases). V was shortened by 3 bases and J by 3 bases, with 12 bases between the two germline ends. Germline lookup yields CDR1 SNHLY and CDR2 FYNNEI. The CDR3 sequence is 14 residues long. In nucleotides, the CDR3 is TGTGCCAGCAGTGACCGGGACTTTTACTACGAGCAGTACTTC. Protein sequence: CASSDRDFYYEQYF.

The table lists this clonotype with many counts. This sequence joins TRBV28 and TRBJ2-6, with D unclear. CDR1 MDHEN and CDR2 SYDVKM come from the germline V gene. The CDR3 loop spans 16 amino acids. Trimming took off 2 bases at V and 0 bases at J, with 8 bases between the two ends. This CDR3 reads CASSLTTPSGANVLTF. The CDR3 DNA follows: TGTGCCAGCAGTTTAACGACACCCTCTGGGGCCAACGTCCTGACTTTC.

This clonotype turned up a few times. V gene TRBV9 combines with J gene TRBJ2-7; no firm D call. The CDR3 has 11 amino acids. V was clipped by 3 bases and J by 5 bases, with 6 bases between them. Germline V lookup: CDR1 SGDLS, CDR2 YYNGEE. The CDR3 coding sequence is TGTGCCAGCAGCGGGAGTGACGAGCAGTACTTC. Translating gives CASSGSDEQYF.